The 4 T cell receptor beta chains presented below share a single source sample, sequenced in a study of blood T cell repertoires in COVID-19. Sequenced by immunoSEQ multiplex PCR; TCRdb stores in-frame clones only, minus some. The table records around 350,000 clones, around 87% of them present only once. Sequenced input: peripheral blood. The receptors come from a human donor in a cohort sampled during active COVID-19.

The chain couples TRBV4-1 to TRBJ2-1, with D possibly matching TRBD2 (5 bases). This CDR3 comprises 15 residues. Germline-derived CDR1 and CDR2 are MGHRA and YSYEKL. The V end was cut by 0 bases, the J end by 5 bases, with 11 bases between. The CDR3 sequence is CASSQDRGIDNEQFF. Here the CDR3 DNA reads TGCGCCAGCAGCCAAGATAGAGGGATCGACAATGAGCAGTTCTTC.

V usage is TRBV13 and J usage is TRBJ1-6; D is unclear. The length of the CDR3 is 15 residues. From germline, CDR1 is PRHDT and CDR2 FYEKMQ (reference sequence). V lost 3 bases to trimming and J lost 6 bases, with 12 bases between them. The CDR3 is CASSLRNLGNSPLHF. CDR3 bases: TGTGCCAGCAGCTTGCGGAATTTGGGTAATTCACCCCTCCACTTT. The full variable domain, in which reference TRBV13 and TRBJ1-6 provide the parts outside the CDR3, is AAGVIQSPRHLIKEKRETATLKCYPIPRHDTVYWYQQGPGQDPQFLISFYEKMQSDKGSIPDRFSAQQFSDYHSELNMSSLELGDSALYFCASSLRNLGNSPLHFGNGTRLTVT.

J is TRBJ2-6 and V is TRBV6-5; unclear D gene. Per the germline V gene, CDR1 is MNHEY and CDR2 is SVGAGI. The germline V and J ends were trimmed by 2 bases and 2 bases, with 7 bases remaining between them. The CDR3 is made up of 15 amino acids. The DNA for the CDR3 is TGTGCCAGCAGTTACAGAGTAGCTGGGGCCAACGTCCTGACTTTC. This codes for CASSYRVAGANVLTF.

The gene calls are TRBV5-4 and TRBJ2-1; 12 nucleotides align to TRBD2. V dropped 2 bases and J dropped 6; count of bases not matched to a gene: 6. The CDR3 is 16 residues long. In germline, CDR1 is SGHNT, CDR2 YYREEE (reference sequence). For the CDR3, the DNA is TGTGCCAGCAGCTTACCGACTAGCGGGAGTGTCAATGAGCAGTTCTTC. Protein: CASSLPTSGSVNEQFF.